This T cell receptor beta chain emerged from a study of cytomegalovirus exposure and HLA in healthy donors. About the study: The same platform was used for the roughly 120 validation repertoires and the roughly 700 first-cohort repertoires, a later analysis reported.

Comments on this clone: Its antigen is unidentified.

Sequenced by immunoSEQ multiplex PCR; TCRdb stores in-frame clones only, minus some. The repertoire includes about 250,000 clones, approximately 84% of them detected once, and around 12% sits in the top ten. General study points: Subsequent analysis revealed that first-cohort TCR clusters tended to co-occur in the 110 or so validation repertoires. The classifier, whose performance was assessed in both the original and validation cohorts, reportedly diagnosed cytomegalovirus status with high specificity and sensitivity. Investigators reported around 150 TCR beta chains as tied to cytomegalovirus.

This CDR3 comprises 12 residues. Germline V gives CDR1 SGHRS, CDR2 YFSETQ. V was cut by 5 bases and J by 0 bases, with 4 bases left in between. The chain employs TRBV5-1 and TRBJ2-3; no reliable D call. Sample: PBMCs. The source of this sequence is a man aged 18 to 30 in good health and CMV-seropositive. CDR3 sequence (DNA): TGCGCCAGCAGGACTAGCACAGATACGCAGTATTTT. It specifies CASRTSTDTQYF.